Each of the 17 T cell receptor beta chains below was sequenced from the same sample in a study of cytomegalovirus exposure and HLA in healthy donors. It was with 60 Vbeta and 13 Jbeta primers that the PCR ran. Generated by immunoSEQ multiplex PCR, the TCRdb table keeps only in-frame clones and is missing some. Here the sample spans fewer than 120,000 clones, nearly 80% being singletons. Material: PBMCs. The receptors come from a woman aged 25 to 39 in good health and CMV-seronegative.

The chain is built from TRBV7-3 and TRBJ2-1, with TRBD2 matching over 9 bases. The CDR3 loop spans 14 amino acids. The V segment lost 3 bases and the J segment 4 bases; nucleotides outside the gene matches: 1. The germline V gene has CDR1 SGHTA and CDR2 FQGTGA. CDR3 in DNA: TGTGCCAGCAGCTTTAGCGGGAGTTACAATGAGCAGTTCTTC. It yields the protein CASSFSGSYNEQFF.

The chain joins TRBV7-9 to TRBJ1-2; TRBD1 matches at 7 bases. This CDR3 has 13 residues. The V gene's germline CDR1 is SEHNR and CDR2 FQNEAQ (reference sequence). Losses at the gene ends were 5 bases for V and 4 bases for J; bases not matched to a gene: 4. The CDR3 nucleotides read TGTGCCAGCAGCGAGGACAGGAGCTATGGCTACACCTTC. The encoded protein is CASSEDRSYGYTF.

Details on this clone: Germline and junction disagree at one end, which may indicate a read error. The chain joins TRBV4-2 to TRBJ2-5; 14 bases map to TRBD2. The CDR3 consists of 16 residues. Germline-derived CDR1 and CDR2 are LGHNA and YNFKEQ. The CDR3 protein is CASSPLLTSGGGDRNF. DNA of the CDR3: TGTGCCAGCAGCCCCCTTTTGACTAGCGGGGGGGGTGACCGAAACTTC.

This clone was seen a handful of times. An end of the junction does not agree with germline; a read error may underlie this. The chain uses TRBV7-7 and TRBJ2-2; 7 nucleotides match TRBD2. This CDR3 contains 15 residues. Germline V lookup: CDR1 SSHAT, CDR2 FNYEAQ (reference sequence). This chain's CDR3 is CASSPRSGLTGELFF. In DNA form, the CDR3 reads TGTGCTAGCAGCCCTCGCTCGGGACTAACCGGGGAGCTGTTTTTT. Full variable domain (missing parts from reference TRBV7-7 and TRBJ2-2): GAGVSQSPRYKVTKRGQDVTLRCDPISSHATLYWYQQALGQGPEFLTYFNYEAQPDKSGLPSDRFSAERPEGSISTLTIQRTEQRDSAMYRCASSPRSGLTGELFFGEGSRLTVL.

This chain connects TRBV28 to TRBJ1-1; possibly TRBD1 for D (6 bases). Germline values: CDR1 MDHEN, CDR2 SYDVKM. The CDR3 loop spans 13 amino acids. Trimming pared 5 bases from V and 3 bases from J, leaving 10 bases between. CDR3 loop: CASSNTGHTEAFF. Written as DNA, the CDR3 is TGTGCCAGCAGTAATACAGGGCACACTGAAGCTTTCTTT.

This chain connects TRBV6-5 to TRBJ1-4; D perhaps matches TRBD1 (5 bases). V lost 7 bases to trimming and J lost 8 bases, with 17 bases between them. CDR3 length equals 14 residues. Per the germline V gene, CDR1 is MNHEY and CDR2 is SVGAGI. The CDR3 protein is CASKQSGAGEKLFF. DNA for the CDR3: TGTGCCAGCAAGCAGAGCGGGGCAGGGGAAAAACTGTTTTTT.

The chain carries TRBV4-1 and TRBJ2-1; 12 nucleotides match TRBD1. This CDR3 region has 19 residues. Germline V gene sequence: CDR1 MGHRA, CDR2 YSYEKL. V was pared by 4 bases and J by 9 bases, with 19 bases of the junction left unmatched. CDR3 nucleotides: TGCGCCAGCAGCCTCTCCTACTCCGGGACAGGGGGCGTTGGAAGTGAGCAGTTCTTC. The encoded protein is CASSLSYSGTGGVGSEQFF.

This clone was recorded only once. The chain carries TRBV7-2 and TRBJ2-5; no definite D call. The germline V gene encodes CDR1 SGHTA and CDR2 FQGNSA. The length of the CDR3 is 13 residues. V gave up 6 bases and J gave up 2 bases, with 10 bases separating them. The CDR3 reads CASSRPGQETQYF. The CDR3 coding sequence is TGTGCCAGCAGTCGTCCCGGGCAAGAGACCCAGTACTTC. Based on the CDR3 plus reference TRBV7-2 and TRBJ2-5, the full variable domain is GAGVSQSPSNKVTEKGKDVELRCDPISGHTALYWYRQSLGQGLEFLIYFQGNSAPDKSGLPSDRFSAERTGGSVSTLTIQRTQQEDSAVYLCASSRPGQETQYFGPGTRLLVL.

The gene calls are TRBV5-1 and TRBJ2-2, with D perhaps TRBD1 (6 bases). The CDR3 has 13 residues. The V gene's germline CDR1 is SGHRS and CDR2 YFSETQ. Trimming cost V 4 bases and J 6 bases, with 10 bases left between them. The CDR3 region has the DNA TGCGCCAGCAGCCCGAACAGGGCCGGGGAGCTGTTTTTT. Its translation is CASSPNRAGELFF.

The chain has TRBV28 and TRBJ1-2; 11 nucleotides match TRBD1. V was pared by 6 bases and J by 7 bases, with 7 bases of the junction left unmatched. CDR1 and CDR2 (germline): MDHEN, SYDVKM. The CDR3 runs to 14 residues. CDR3 residues: CASRRTGGAGGYTF. The CDR3 DNA follows: TGTGCCAGCAGACGGACAGGGGGCGCTGGTGGCTACACCTTC.

The J gene is TRBJ2-7, the V gene TRBV5-6; D unclear. Germline V gives CDR1 SGHDT, CDR2 YYEEEE. CDR3 length: 12 residues. V was clipped by 0 bases and J by 6 bases, with 7 bases between them. The CDR3 DNA is TGTGCCAGCAGCTTGGCCAGGATCGAGCAGTACTTC. This codes for CASSLARIEQYF.

CDR3 region: CASSPTDRGGETQYF. The CDR3 coding sequence is TGTGCCAGCAGTCCGACCGACAGGGGCGGAGAGACCCAGTACTTC. V is TRBV28 and J is TRBJ2-5; TRBD1 agrees at 8 bases. The CDR3 runs to 15 residues. J lost 4 bases, V lost 5 bases, and 9 bases had no gene match. Germline V gene data show CDR1 as MDHEN and CDR2 as SYDVKM.

V is TRBV9 and J is TRBJ1-4; no clear D gene. V was clipped by 3 bases and J by 3 bases, with 15 bases between them. The CDR3 is 16 residues long. Per the germline V gene, CDR1 is SGDLS and CDR2 is YYNGEE. CDR3 protein: CASSANGVLANEKLFF. In DNA form, the CDR3 reads TGTGCCAGCAGCGCCAATGGAGTATTGGCTAATGAAAAACTGTTTTTT.

This chain's CDR3 is CASSPDRAYEQYF. The CDR3 nucleotides are TGTGCCAGTAGCCCCGACAGGGCTTACGAGCAGTACTTC. This chain joins TRBV19 and TRBJ2-7; 7 bases line up with TRBD1. Germline V gene lookup returns CDR1 LNHDA and CDR2 SQIVND (reference sequence). CDR3 size: 13 residues. Unmatched junction bases numbered 6, after V lost 6 bases and J lost 4 bases.

This clone has just a few counts. The chain has TRBV19 and TRBJ2-7, with 9 nucleotides matching TRBD1. V trimming: 3 bases; J trimming: 7 bases; junction bases outside the gene matches: 10. The V gene's germline CDR1 is LNHDA and CDR2 SQIVND (reference sequence). This CDR3 contains 15 residues. The CDR3 protein is CASSIGTGGSWEQYF. The CDR3 nucleotides are TGTGCCAGTAGTATTGGAACAGGGGGCTCTTGGGAGCAGTACTTC.

The rearrangement uses TRBV5-1 and TRBJ2-5; D not certain. Germline V lookup: CDR1 SGHRS, CDR2 YFSETQ. V lost 6 bases and J 0 bases, leaving 15 bases between the germline ends. CDR3 length equals 15 residues. Written as DNA, the CDR3 is TGCGCCAGCACCCCGCCTTGGAGTGACCAAGAGACCCAGTACTTC. This sequence encodes CASTPPWSDQETQYF.

The J gene is TRBJ1-1, the V gene TRBV11-2, with a weak D call TRBD1 (5 bases). Germline lookup yields CDR1 SGHAT and CDR2 FQNNGV. V shed 6 bases and J shed 4 bases, with 15 bases lying between them. The length of the CDR3 is 14 residues. The CDR3 nucleotides are TGTGCCAGCAGACCCGTTCAGGGAGGCACTGAAGCTTTCTTT. This gives the protein CASRPVQGGTEAFF.